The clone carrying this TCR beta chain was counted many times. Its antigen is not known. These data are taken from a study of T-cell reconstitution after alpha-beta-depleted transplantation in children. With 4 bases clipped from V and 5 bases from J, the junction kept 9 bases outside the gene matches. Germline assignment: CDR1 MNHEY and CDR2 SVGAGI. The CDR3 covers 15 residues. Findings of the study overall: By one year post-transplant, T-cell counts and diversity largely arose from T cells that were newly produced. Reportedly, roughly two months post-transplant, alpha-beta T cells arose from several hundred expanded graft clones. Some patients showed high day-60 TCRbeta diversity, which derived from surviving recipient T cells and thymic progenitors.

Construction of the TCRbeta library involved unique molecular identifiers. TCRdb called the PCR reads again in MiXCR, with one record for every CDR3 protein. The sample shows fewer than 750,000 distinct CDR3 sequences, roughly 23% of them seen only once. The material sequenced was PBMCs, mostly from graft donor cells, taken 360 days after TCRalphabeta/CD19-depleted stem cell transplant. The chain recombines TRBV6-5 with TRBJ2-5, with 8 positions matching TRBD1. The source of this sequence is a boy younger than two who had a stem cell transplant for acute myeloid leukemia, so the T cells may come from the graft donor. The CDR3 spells CASSSRDRGRETQYF. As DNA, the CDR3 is TGTGCCAGCAGTTCCCGTGACAGGGGACGGGAGACCCAGTACTTC.